Described below is a single TCR beta chain sequence and its context. Trimming removed 3 bases at V and 3 bases at J, with 9 bases between. Germline CDR1 and CDR2: MDHEN and SYDVKM. The CDR3 has 14 residues. Between 1 and 8 samples, pretreatment and on-treatment, were given by each patient. Synthetic spike-ins, TCR analog templates, were added into each PCR. TCRdb keeps only in-frame clones here, not all; method: immunoSEQ multiplex PCR. Of under 40,000 clones listed, more than 65% were seen once; the top ten hold roughly 3.6%. This entry comes from a study of PD-L1 blockade in urothelial cancer. Study at large: The year 2014 saw patients start atezolizumab, 1,200 mg intravenously every 3 weeks.

The chain links TRBV28 to TRBJ2-4, with D possibly TRBD1 on 6 matching bases. The source was PBMCs, collected around atezolizumab (anti-PD-L1) treatment. The origin of this receptor is a man in his 70s with urothelial cancer. The CDR3 nucleotides are TGTGCCAGCAGTTTCCCAGGGGTCAAAAACATTCAGTACTTC. It yields the protein CASSFPGVKNIQYF.